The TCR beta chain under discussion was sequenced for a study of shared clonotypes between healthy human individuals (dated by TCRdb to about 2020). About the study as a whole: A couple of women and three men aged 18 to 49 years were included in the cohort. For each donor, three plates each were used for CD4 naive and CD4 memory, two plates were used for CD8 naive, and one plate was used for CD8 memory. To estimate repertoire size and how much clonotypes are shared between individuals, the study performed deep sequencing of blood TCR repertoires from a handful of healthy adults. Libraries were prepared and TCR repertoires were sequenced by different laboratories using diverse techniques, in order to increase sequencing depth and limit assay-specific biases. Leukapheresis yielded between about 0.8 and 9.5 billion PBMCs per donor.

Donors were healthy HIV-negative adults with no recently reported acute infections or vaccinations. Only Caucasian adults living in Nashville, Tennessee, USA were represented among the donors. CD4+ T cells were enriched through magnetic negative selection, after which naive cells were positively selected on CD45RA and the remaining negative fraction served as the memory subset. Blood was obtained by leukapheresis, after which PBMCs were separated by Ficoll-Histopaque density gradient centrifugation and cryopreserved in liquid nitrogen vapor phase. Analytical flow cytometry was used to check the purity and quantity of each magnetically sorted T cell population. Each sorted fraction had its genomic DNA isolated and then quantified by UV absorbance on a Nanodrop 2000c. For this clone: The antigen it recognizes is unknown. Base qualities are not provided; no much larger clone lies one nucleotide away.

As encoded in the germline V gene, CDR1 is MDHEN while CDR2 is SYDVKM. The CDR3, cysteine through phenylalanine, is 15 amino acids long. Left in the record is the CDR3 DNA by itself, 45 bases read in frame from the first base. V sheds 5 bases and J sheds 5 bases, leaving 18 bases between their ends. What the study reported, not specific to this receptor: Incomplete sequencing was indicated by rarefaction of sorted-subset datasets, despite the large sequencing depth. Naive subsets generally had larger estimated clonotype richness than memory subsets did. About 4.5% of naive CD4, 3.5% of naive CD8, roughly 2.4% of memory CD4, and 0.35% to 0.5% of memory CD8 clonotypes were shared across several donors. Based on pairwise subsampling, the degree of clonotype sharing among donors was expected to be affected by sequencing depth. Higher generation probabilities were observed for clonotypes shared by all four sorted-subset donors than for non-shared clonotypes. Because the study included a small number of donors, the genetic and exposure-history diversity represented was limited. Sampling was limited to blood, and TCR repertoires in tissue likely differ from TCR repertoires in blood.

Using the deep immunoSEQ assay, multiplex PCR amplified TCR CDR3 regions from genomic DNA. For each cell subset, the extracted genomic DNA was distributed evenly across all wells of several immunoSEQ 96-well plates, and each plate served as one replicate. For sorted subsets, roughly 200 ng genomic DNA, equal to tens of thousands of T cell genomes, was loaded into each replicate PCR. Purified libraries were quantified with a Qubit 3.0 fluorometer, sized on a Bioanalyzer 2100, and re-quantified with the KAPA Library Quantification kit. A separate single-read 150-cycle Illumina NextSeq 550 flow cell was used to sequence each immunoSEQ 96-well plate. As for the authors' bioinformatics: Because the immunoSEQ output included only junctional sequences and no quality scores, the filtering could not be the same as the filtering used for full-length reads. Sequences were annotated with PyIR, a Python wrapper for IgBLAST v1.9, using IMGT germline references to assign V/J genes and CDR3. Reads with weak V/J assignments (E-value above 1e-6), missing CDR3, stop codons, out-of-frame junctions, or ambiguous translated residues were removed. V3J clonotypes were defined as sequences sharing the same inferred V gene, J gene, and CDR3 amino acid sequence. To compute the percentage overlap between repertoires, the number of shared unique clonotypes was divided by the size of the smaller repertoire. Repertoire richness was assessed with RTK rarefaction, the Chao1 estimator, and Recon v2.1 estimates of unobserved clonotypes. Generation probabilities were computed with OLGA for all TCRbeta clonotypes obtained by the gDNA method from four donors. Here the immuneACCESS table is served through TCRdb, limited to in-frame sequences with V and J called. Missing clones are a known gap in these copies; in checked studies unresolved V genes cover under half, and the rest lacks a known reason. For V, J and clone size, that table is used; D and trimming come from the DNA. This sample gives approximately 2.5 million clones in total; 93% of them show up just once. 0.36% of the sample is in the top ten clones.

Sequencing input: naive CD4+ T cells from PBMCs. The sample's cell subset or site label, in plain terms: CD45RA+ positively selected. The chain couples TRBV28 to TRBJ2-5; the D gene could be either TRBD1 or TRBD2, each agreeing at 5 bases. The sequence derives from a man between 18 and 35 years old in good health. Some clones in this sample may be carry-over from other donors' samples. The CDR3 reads CASSLRRGSGETQYF. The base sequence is TGTGCCAGCAGTCTCCGACGGGGCTCCGGTGAGACCCAGTACTTC.